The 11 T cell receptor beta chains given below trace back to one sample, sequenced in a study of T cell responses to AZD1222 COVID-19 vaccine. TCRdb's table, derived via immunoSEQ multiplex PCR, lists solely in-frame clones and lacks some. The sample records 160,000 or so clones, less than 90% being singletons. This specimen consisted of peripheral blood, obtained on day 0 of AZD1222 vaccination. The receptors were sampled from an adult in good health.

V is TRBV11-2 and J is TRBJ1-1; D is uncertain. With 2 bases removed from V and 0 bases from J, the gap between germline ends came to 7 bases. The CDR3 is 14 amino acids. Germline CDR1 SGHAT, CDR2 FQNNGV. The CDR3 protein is CASSLLPVNTEAFF. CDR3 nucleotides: TGTGCCAGCAGCTTACTTCCCGTGAACACTGAAGCTTTCTTT. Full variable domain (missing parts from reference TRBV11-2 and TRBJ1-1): EAGVAQSPRYKIIEKRQSVAFWCNPISGHATLYWYQQILGQGPKLLIQFQNNGVVDDSQLPKDRFSAERLKGVDSTLKIQPAKLEDSAVYLCASSLLPVNTEAFFGQGTRLTVV.

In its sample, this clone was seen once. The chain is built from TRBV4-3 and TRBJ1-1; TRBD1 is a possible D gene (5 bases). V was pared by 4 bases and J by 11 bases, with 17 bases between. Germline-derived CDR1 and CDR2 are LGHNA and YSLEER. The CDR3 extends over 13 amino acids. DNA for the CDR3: TGCGCCAGCAGCCCTCAGGTGGGGGGTTGGGCTTTCTTT. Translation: CASSPQVGGWAFF.

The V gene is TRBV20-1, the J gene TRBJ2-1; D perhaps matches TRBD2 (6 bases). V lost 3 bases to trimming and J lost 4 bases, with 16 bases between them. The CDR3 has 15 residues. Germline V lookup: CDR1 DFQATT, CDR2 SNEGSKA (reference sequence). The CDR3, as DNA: TGCAGTGCTAGTCCCAGGGAGCGGGTATACAATGAGCAGTTCTTC. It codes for CSASPRERVYNEQFF.

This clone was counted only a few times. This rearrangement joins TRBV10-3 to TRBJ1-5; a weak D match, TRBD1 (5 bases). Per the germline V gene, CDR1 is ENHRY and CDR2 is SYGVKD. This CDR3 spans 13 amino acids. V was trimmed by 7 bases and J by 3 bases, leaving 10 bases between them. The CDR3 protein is CAIKKDNNQPQHF. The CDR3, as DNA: TGTGCCATCAAGAAGGACAACAATCAGCCCCAGCATTTT.

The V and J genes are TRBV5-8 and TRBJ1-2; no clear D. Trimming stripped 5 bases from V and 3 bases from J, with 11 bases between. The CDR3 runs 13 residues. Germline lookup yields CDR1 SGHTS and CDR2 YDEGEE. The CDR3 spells CASRRVRDYGYTF. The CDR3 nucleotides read TGTGCCAGCAGGAGGGTGAGGGACTATGGCTACACCTTC.

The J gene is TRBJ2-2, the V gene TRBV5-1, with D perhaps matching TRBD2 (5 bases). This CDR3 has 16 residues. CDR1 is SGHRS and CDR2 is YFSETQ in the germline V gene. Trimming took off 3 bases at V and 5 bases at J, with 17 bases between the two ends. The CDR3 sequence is CASSSTLRSGTGELFF. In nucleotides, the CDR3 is TGCGCCAGCAGCTCGACATTGAGGTCGGGGACCGGGGAGCTGTTTTTT.

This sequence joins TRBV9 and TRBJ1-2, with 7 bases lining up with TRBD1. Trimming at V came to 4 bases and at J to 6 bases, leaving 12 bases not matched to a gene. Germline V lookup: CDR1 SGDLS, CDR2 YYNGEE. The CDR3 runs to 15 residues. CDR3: CASSRIGTASDGYTF. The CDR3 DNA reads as TGTGCCAGCAGCCGAATCGGGACAGCATCCGATGGCTACACCTTC.

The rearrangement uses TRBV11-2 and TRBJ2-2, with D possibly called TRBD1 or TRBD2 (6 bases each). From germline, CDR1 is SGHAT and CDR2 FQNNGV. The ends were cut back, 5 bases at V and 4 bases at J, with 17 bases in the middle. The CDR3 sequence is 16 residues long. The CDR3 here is CASSKSQGGSTGELFF. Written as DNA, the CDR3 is TGTGCCAGCAGCAAATCACAGGGAGGAAGCACCGGGGAGCTGTTTTTT.

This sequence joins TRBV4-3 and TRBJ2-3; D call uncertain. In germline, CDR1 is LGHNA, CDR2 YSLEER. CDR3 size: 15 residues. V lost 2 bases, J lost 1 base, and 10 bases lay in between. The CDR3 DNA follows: TGCGCCAGCAGCCAATCGTCGGCTGGCACAGATACGCAGTATTTT. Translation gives CASSQSSAGTDTQYF.

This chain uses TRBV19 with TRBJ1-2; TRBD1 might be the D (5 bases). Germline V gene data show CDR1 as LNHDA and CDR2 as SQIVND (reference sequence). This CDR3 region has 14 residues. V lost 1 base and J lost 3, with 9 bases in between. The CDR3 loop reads CASSIAPTDYGYTF. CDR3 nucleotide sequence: TGTGCCAGTAGTATAGCCCCGACAGACTATGGCTACACCTTC. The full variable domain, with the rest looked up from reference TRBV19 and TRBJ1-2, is DGGITQSPKYLFRKEGQNVTLSCEQNLNHDAMYWYRQDPGQGLRLIYYSQIVNDFQKGDIAEGYSVSREKKESFPLTVTSAQKNPTAFYLCASSIAPTDYGYTFGSGTRLTVV.

Here the CDR3 DNA reads TGTGCCACCGCACAGGGAGGCAGCACTGAAGCTTTCTTT. This translates into CATAQGGSTEAFF. The rearrangement uses TRBV10-3 and TRBJ1-1; TRBD1 is a possible D gene (6 bases). This CDR3 has 13 residues. Germline V CDR1 and CDR2: ENHRY, SYGVKD. Between the trimmed V and J ends, which lost 10 bases and 4 bases, there was a span of 16 bases.